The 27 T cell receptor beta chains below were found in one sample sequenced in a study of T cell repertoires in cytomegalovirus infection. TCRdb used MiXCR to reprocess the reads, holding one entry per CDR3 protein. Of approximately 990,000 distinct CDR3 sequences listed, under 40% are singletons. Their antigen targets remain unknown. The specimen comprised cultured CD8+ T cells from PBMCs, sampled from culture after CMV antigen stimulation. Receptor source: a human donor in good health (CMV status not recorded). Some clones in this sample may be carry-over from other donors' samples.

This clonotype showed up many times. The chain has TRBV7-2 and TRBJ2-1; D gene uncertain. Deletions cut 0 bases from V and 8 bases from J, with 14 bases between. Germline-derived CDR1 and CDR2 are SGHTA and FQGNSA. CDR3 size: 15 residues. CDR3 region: CASSLASQLQDEQFF. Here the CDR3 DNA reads TGTGCCAGCAGCTTAGCGAGCCAGCTACAAGATGAGCAGTTCTTC.

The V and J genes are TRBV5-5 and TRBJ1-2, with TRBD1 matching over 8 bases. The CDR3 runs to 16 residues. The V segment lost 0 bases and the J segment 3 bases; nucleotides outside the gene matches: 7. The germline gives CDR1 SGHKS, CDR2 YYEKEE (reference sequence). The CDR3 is CASSLAIRGHDYGYTF. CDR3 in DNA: TGTGCCAGCAGCTTGGCCATCAGGGGGCATGACTATGGCTACACCTTC.

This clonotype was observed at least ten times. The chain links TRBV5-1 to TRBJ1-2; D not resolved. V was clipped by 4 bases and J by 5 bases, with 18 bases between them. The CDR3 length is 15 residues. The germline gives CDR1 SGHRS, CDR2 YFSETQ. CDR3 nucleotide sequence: TGCGCCAGCAGCCTGGCCCCAAAGTCGGAATATGGCTACACCTTC. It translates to CASSLAPKSEYGYTF.

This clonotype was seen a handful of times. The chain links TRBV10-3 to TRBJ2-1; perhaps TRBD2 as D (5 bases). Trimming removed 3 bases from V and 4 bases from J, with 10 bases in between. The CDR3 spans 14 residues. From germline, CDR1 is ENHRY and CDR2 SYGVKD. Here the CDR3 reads CAISESGTYNEQFF. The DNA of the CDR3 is TGTGCCATCAGTGAATCGGGAACATACAATGAGCAGTTCTTC.

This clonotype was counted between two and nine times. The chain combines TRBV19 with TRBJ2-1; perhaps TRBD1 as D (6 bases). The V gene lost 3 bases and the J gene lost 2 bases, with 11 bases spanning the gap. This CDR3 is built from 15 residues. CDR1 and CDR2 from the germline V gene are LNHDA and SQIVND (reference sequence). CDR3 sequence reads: CASSITGFTYNEQFF. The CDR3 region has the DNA TGTGCCAGTAGTATTACAGGGTTCACCTACAATGAGCAGTTCTTC.

The CDR3: CASSQSGTGDIQYF. The CDR3 bases are TGTGCCAGCAGCCAATCCGGGACAGGGGACATTCAGTACTTC. V usage is TRBV14 and J usage is TRBJ2-4; 10 bases match TRBD1. V was clipped by 2 bases and J by 8 bases; unmatched bases: 3. The CDR3 spans 14 residues. CDR1 and CDR2 from the germline V gene are SGHDN and FVKESK.

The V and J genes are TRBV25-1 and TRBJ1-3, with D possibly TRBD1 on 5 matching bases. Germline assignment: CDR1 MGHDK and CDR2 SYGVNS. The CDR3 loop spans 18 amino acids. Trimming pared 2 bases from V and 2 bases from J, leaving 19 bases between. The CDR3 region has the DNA TGTGCCAGCAGTGAACCGCGAGCCGACAGCTACGCTGGAAACACCATATATTTT. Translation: CASSEPRADSYAGNTIYF.

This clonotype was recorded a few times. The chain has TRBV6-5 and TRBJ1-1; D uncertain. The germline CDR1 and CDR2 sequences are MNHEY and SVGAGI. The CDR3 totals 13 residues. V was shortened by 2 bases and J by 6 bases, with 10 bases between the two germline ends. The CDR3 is CASSYGGSPEAFF. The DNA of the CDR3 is TGTGCCAGCAGTTACGGCGGAAGCCCTGAAGCTTTCTTT.

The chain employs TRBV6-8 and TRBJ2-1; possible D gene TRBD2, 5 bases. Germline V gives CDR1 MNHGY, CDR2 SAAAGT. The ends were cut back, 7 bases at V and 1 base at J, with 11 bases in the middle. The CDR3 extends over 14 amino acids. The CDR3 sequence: CASTHSVSYNEQFF. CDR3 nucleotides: TGTGCCAGCACTCATAGCGTGTCCTACAATGAGCAGTTCTTC.

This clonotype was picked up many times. The CDR3 DNA reads as TGTGCCAGCAGCTCGGACCCGCTCGGACAGGGTTGGTACAATGAGCAGTTCTTC. This translates into CASSSDPLGQGWYNEQFF. The chain employs TRBV11-3 and TRBJ2-1, with 8 bases lining up with TRBD1. CDR3 length: 18 amino acids. J lost 4 bases, V lost 4 bases, and 15 bases had no gene match. CDR1 SGHNT and CDR2 YENEEA come from the germline V gene. The whole variable domain, filled in from reference TRBV11-3 and TRBJ2-1, reads EAGVVQSPRYKIIEKKQPVAFWCNPISGHNTLYWYLQNLGQGPELLIRYENEEAVDDSQLPKDRFSAERLKGVDSTLKIQPAELGDSAVYLCASSSDPLGQGWYNEQFFGPGTRLTVL.

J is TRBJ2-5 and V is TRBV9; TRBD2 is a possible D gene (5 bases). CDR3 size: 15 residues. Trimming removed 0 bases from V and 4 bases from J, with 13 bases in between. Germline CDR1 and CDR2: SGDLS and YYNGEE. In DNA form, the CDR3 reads TGTGCCAGCAGCGTAGGAGGCGGACTCACAGAGACCCAGTACTTC. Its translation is CASSVGGGLTETQYF.

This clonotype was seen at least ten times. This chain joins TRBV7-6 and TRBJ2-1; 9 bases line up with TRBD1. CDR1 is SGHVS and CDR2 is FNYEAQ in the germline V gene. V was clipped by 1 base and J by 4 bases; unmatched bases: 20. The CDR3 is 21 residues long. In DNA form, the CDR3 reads TGTGCCAGCAGCTTAGAGCGAGACAGGGGGTGGAAATGGGGGGGTTACAATGAGCAGTTCTTC. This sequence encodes CASSLERDRGWKWGGYNEQFF.

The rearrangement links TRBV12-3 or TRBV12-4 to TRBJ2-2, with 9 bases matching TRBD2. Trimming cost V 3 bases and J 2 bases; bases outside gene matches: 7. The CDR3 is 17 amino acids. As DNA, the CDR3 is TGTGCCAGCAGTTTCCACTTAGCGGGGGTTAACACCGGGGAGCTGTTTTTT. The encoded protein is CASSFHLAGVNTGELFF.

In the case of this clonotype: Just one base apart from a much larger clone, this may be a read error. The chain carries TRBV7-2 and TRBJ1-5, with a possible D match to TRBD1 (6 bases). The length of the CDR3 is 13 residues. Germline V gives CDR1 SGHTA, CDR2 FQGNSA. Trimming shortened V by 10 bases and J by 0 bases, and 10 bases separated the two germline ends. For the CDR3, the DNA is TGTGCCAACAAGGGGGATAGCAATCAGCCCCAGCATTTT. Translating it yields CANKGDSNQPQHF.

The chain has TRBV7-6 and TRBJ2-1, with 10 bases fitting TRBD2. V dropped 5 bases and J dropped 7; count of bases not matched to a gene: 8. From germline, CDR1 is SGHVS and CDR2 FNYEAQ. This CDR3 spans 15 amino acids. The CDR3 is CASSRAGGPGNEQFF. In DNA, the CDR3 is TGTGCCAGCAGCCGAGCGGGGGGGCCTGGGAATGAGCAGTTCTTC.

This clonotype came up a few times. The CDR3 loop is CASSYRVGHTQYF. CDR3 coding DNA: TGTGCCAGCAGTTACCGGGTGGGGCATACGCAGTATTTT. The genes are TRBV6-5 and TRBJ2-3; D perhaps matches TRBD1 (5 bases). V lost 2 bases and J lost 7, with 10 bases in between. This CDR3 spans 13 amino acids. Germline V CDR1 and CDR2: MNHEY, SVGAGI.

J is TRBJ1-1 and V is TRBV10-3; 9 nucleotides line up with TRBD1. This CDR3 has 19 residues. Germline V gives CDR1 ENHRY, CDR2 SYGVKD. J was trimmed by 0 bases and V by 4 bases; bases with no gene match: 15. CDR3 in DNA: TGTGCCATCAGTGTCTTGCGCCCGGGACAGGGTCCCATGAACACTGAAGCTTTCTTT. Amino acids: CAISVLRPGQGPMNTEAFF.

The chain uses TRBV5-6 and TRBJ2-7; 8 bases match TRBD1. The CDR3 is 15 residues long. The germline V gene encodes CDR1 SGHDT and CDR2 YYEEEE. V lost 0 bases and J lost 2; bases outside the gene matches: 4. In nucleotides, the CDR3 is TGTGCCAGCAGCTTGGTGACAGGGGCGGCCTACGAGCAGTACTTC. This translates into CASSLVTGAAYEQYF.

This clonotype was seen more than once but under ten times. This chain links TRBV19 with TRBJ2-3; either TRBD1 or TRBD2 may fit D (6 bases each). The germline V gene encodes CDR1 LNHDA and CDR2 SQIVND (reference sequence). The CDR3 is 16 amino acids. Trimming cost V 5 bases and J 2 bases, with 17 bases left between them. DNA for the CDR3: TGTGCCAGTAGTCTCCTATACGGGGGCACCACAGATACGCAGTATTTT. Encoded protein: CASSLLYGGTTDTQYF.

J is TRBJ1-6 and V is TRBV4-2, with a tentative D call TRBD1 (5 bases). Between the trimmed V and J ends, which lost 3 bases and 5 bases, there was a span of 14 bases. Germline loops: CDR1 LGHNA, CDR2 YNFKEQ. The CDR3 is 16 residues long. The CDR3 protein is CASSQGGRKNNSPLHF. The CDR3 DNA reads TGTGCCAGCAGCCAGGGGGGACGGAAAAATAATTCACCCCTCCACTTT.

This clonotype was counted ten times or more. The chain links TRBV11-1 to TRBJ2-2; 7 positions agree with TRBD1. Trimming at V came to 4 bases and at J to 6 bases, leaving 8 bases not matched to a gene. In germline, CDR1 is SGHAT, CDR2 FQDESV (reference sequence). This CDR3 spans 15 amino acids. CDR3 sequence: CASSSFGTEAGELFF. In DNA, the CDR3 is TGTGCCAGCAGCTCCTTTGGGACAGAGGCCGGGGAGCTGTTTTTT. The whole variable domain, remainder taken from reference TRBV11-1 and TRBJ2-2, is EAEVAQSPRYKITEKSQAVAFWCDPISGHATLYWYRQILGQGPELLVQFQDESVVDDSQLPKDRFSAERLKGVDSTLKIQPAELGDSAMYLCASSSFGTEAGELFFGEGSRLTVL.

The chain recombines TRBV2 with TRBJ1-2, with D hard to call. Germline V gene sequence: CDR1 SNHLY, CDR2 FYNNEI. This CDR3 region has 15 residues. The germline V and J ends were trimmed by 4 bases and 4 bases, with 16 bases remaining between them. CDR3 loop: CASSAPETVFYGYTF. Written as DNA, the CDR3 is TGTGCCAGCAGTGCCCCAGAAACAGTGTTCTATGGCTACACCTTC.

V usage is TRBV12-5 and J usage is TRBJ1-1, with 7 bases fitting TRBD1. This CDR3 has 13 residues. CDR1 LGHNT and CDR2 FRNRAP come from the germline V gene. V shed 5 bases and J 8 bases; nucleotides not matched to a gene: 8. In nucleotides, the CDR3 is TGTGCTAGTGGTGCGGGACAGACGCCGGAAGCTTTCTTT. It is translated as CASGAGQTPEAFF.

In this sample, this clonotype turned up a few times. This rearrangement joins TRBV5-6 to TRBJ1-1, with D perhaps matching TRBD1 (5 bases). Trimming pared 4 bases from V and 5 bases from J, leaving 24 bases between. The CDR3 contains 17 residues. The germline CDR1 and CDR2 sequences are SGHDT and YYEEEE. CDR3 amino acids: CASSQPAGAGKGTEAFF. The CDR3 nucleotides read TGTGCCAGCAGCCAGCCGGCGGGAGCAGGGAAAGGGACTGAAGCTTTCTTT.

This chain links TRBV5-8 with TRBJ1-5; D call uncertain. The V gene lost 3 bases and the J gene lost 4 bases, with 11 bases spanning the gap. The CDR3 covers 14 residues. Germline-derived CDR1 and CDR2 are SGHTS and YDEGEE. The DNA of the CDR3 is TGTGCCAGCAGCTCGCGACTGAGTAATCAGCCCCAGCATTTT. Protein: CASSSRLSNQPQHF.

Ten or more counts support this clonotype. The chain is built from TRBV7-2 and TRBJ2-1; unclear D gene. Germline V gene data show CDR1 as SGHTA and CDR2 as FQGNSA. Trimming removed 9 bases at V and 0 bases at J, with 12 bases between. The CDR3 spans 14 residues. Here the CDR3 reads CASSRPSSYNEQFF. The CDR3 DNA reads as TGTGCCAGTTCCAGACCGAGCTCCTACAATGAGCAGTTCTTC.

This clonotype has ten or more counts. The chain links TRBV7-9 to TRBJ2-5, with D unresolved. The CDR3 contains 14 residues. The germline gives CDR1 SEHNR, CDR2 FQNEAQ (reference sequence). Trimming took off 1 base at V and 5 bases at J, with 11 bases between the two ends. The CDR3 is CASSLVGLQETQYF. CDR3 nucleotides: TGTGCCAGCAGCTTAGTTGGTCTCCAGGAGACCCAGTACTTC.